The text below deals with one TCR beta chain. Antigen unknown. Sample time point: week 47, end of study. The investigators gave 300 ug of mutant IDH1 20-mer peptide in each vaccine dose, together with topical imiquimod. New IDH1-mutant, ATRX-lost WHO grade 3 or 4 astrocytomas occurred in donors. This CDR3 contains 14 residues. CDR1 is LGHNA and CDR2 is YNFKEQ in the germline V gene. With 2 bases removed from V and 6 bases from J, the gap between germline ends came to 13 bases. Produced via immunoSEQ multiplex PCR; TCRdb's table is partial and in-frame only. The sample lists over 45,000 clones, over 70% occurring once. These data originate in a study of a mutant IDH1 vaccine in newly diagnosed glioma. Across the study: Either 4-6 weeks after radiotherapy alone or alongside temozolomide, vaccination was begun. Weeks 35 and 47 hosted visits V12 and V13, respectively. Study-level points and caveats: Evidence of vaccine-induced immune responses was documented in approximately 93% of patients.

Sequenced here: PBMCs, sampled from a glioma patient whose treatment included an IDH1 peptide vaccine. This chain uses TRBV4-2 with TRBJ1-1, with D maybe TRBD1 (5 bases). This receptor was identified in a man aged 45 to 65 with glioma. The CDR3 sequence: CASSQRGVFAEAFF. The CDR3 bases are TGTGCCAGCAGCCAACGGGGGGTATTTGCTGAAGCTTTCTTT.